The T cell receptor (beta chain) described here comes from a study of shared clonotypes between healthy human individuals. The V gene's germline CDR1 is GTSNPN and CDR2 SVGIG (reference sequence). This CDR3 is built from 13 residues. The ends were cut back, 4 bases at V and 1 base at J, with 7 bases in the middle. Sequencing used immunoSEQ multiplex PCR; TCRdb keeps in-frame clones, though not all of them. The table lists hundreds of thousands of clones, 70% to 80% of them singletons, with around 12% in the top ten. The sequenced sample consisted of PBMCs. The rearrangement links TRBV30 to TRBJ2-2; D not resolved. The sequence was collected from a woman in her thirties or forties in good health. Some clones in this sample may be carry-over from other donors' samples. The CDR3 sequence: CAWNRRNTGELFF. The DNA for the CDR3 is TGTGCCTGGAACCGACGGAACACCGGGGAGCTGTTTTTT. Looking up the rest from reference TRBV30 and TRBJ2-2 gives the full variable domain: SQTIHQWPATLVQPVGSPLSLECTVEGTSNPNLYWYRQAAGRGLQLLFYSVGIGQISSEVPQNLSASRPQDRQFILSSKKLLLSDSGFYLCAWNRRNTGELFFGEGSRLTVL.